The present T cell receptor (beta chain) was sequenced within a study of cytomegalovirus exposure and HLA in healthy donors. Findings and limits, study-wide: Association of a missense DCLRE1C variant with TCR beta V- and J-gene trimming was reported in a later analysis. Prediction of most subjects' HLA-A and HLA-B alleles by TCR beta sequences was reportedly accurate. The availability of immune exposure information extended only to CMV serostatus.

Use of 60 Vbeta and 13 Jbeta primers characterized the PCR. Profiling relied on immunoSEQ multiplex PCR, and the TCRdb table lists in-frame clones only, not all of them. The sample table includes about 160,000 clones. Comments on this clone: The antigen remains unidentified.

CDR3 size: 15 residues. Germline values: CDR1 MNHEY, CDR2 SVGAGI. Trimming removed 3 bases at V and 0 bases at J, with 11 bases between. The V and J genes are TRBV6-5 and TRBJ1-1; a weak D match, TRBD1 (5 bases). Source material: PBMCs. The clonotype originates from a woman in her fifties or sixties in good health and CMV-seronegative. The CDR3 region is CASSYRVGVNTEAFF. The CDR3 bases are TGTGCCAGCAGTTATCGTGTAGGGGTGAACACTGAAGCTTTCTTT.